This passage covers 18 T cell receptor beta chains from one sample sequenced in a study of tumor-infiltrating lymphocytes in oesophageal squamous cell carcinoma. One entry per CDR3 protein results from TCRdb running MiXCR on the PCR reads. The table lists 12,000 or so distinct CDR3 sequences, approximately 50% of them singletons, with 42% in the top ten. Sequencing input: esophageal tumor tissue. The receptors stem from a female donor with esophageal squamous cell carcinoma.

The CDR3 is CASSPDRTYNEQFF. CDR3 DNA sequence: TGTGCCAGCAGCCCCGATCGGACTTACAATGAGCAGTTCTTC. The V call is TRBV7-3, the J call TRBJ2-1, with a tentative D call TRBD2 (5 bases). The CDR3 runs 14 residues. Germline V CDR1 and CDR2: SGHTA, FQGTGA. The V and J ends lost 5 bases and 4 bases respectively, with 12 bases between them.

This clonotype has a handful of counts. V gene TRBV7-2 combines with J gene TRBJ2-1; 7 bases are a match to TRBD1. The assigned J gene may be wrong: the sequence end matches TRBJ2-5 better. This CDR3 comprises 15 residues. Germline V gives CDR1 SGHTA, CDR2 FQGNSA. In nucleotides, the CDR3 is TGTGCCAGCAGCTTATCCCGACAGGGACAAGAGACCCAGTACTTC. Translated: CASSLSRQGQETQYF.

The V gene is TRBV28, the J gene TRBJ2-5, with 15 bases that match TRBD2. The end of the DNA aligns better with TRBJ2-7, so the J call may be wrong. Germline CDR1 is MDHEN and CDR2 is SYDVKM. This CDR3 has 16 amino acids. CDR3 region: CASSRGLAGGFYEQYF. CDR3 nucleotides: TGTGCCAGCAGTCGAGGACTAGCGGGAGGGTTCTACGAGCAGTACTTC.

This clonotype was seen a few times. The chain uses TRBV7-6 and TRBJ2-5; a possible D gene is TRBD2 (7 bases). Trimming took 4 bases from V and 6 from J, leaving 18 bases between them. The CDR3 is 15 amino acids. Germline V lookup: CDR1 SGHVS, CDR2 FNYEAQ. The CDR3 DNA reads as TGTGCCAGCAGCTCACCGAGGGGGGGGGGGAAGACCCAGTACTTC. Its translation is CASSSPRGGGKTQYF.

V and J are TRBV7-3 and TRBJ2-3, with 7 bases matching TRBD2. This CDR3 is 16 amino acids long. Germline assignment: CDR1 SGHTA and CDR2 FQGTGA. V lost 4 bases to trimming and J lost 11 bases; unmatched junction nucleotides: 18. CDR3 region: CASSSHGGRENYEQYF. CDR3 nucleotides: TGTGCCAGCAGCTCCCACGGCGGGCGGGAGAACTACGAGCAGTATTTT.

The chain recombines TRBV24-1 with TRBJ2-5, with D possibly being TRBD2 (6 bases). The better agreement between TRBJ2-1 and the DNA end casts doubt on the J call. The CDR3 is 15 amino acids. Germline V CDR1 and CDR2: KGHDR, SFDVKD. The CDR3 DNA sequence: TGTGCCACCAGTGAAAGGCGGGATCACTACAATGAGCAGTTCTTC. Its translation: CATSERRDHYNEQFF.

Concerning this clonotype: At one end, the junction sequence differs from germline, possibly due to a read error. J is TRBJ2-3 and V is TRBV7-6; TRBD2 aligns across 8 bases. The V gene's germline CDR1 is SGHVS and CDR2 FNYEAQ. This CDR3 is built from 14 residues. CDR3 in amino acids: CASSERGGAGELYF. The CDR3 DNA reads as TGTGCTAGCAGCGAACGGGGGGGTGCCGGGGAGCTGTACTTC. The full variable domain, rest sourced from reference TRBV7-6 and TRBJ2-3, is GAGVSQSPRYKVTKRGQDVALRCDPISGHVSLYWYRQALGQGPEFLTYFNYEAQQDKSGLPNDRFSAERPEGSISTLTIQRTEQRDSAMYRCASSERGGAGELYFGPGTRLTVL.

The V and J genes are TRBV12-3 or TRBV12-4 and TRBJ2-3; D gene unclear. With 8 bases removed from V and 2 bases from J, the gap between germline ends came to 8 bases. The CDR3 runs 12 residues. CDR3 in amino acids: CASRGITDTQYF. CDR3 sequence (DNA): TGTGCCAGCCGCGGAATCACAGATACGCAGTATTTT.

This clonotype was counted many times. For the CDR3, the DNA is TGTGCCAGCAGGGGTCAATCTTCTGGGGCCAACGTCCTGACTTTC. Protein: CASRGQSSGANVLTF. The V gene is TRBV6-1, the J gene TRBJ2-6, with D uncertain. The germline V and J ends were trimmed by 6 bases and 1 base, with 10 bases remaining between them. This CDR3 is 15 amino acids long. Germline V gives CDR1 MNHNS, CDR2 SASEGT.

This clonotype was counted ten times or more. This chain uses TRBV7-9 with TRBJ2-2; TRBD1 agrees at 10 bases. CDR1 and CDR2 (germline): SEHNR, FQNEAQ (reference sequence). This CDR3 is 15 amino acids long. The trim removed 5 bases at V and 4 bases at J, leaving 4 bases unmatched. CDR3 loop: CASSPGTGVTGELFF. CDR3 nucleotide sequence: TGTGCCAGCAGCCCCGGGACAGGGGTCACCGGGGAGCTGTTTTTT. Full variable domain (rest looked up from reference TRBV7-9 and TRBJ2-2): DTGVSQNPRHKITKRGQNVTFRCDPISEHNRLYWYRQTLGQGPEFLTYFQNEAQLEKSRLLSDRFSAERPKGSFSTLEIQRTEQGDSAMYLCASSPGTGVTGELFFGEGSRLTVL.

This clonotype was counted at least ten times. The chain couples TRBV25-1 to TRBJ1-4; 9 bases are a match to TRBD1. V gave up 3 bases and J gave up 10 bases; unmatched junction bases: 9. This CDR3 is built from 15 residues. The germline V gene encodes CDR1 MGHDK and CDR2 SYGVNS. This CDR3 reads CASSDRGQGRVKLFF. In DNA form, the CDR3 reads TGTGCCAGCAGTGATAGGGGACAGGGTAGGGTAAAACTGTTTTTT.

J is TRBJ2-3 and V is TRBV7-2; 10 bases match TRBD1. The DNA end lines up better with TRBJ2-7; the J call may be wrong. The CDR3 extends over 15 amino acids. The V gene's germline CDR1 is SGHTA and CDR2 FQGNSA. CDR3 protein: CASSVWTGGTYEQYF. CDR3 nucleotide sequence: TGTGCCAGCAGCGTATGGACAGGGGGAACCTACGAGCAGTACTTC.

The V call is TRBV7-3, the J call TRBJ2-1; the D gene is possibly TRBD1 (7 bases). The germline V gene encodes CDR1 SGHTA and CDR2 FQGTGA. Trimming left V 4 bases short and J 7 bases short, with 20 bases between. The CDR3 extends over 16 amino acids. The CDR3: CASSSGGGGLGNEQFF. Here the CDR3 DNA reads TGTGCCAGCAGCTCAGGGGGTGGGGGGCTGGGGAATGAGCAGTTCTTC.

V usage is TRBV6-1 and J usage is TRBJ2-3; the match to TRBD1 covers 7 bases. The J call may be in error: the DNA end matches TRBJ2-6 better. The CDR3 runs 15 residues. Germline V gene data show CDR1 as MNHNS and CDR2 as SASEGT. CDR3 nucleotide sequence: TGTGCCAGCAGGGCAGGGGGTTCTGGGGCCAACGTCCTGACTTTC. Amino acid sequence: CASRAGGSGANVLTF.

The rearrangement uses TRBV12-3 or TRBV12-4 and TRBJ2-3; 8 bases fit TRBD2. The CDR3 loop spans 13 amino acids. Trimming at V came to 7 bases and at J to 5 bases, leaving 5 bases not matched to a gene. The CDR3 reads CASNREGGDTQYF. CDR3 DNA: TGTGCCAGCAACCGGGAGGGAGGAGATACGCAGTATTTT.

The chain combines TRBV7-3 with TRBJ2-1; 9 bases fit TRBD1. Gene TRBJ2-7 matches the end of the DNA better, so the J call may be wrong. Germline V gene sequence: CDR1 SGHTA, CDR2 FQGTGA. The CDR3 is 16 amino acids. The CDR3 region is CASSLNLDRGSDEQYF. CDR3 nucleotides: TGTGCCAGCAGCTTAAATCTGGACAGGGGCTCCGATGAGCAGTACTTC.

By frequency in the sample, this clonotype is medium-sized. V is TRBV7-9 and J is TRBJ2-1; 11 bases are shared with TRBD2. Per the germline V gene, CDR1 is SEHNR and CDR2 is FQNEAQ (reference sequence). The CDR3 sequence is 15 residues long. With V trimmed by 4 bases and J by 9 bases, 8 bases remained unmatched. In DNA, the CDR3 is TGTGCCAGCAGCTCGACTAGCGGGGTATTGGGTGAGCAGTTCTTC. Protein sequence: CASSSTSGVLGEQFF. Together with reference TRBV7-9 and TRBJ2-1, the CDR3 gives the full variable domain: DTGVSQNPRHKITKRGQNVTFRCDPISEHNRLYWYRQTLGQGPEFLTYFQNEAQLEKSRLLSDRFSAERPKGSFSTLEIQRTEQGDSAMYLCASSSTSGVLGEQFFGPGTRLTVL.

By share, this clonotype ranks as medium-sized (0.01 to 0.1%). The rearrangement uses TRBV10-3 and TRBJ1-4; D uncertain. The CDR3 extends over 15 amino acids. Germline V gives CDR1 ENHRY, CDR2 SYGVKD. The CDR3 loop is CAPTGSGETNEKLFF. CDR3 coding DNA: TGTGCTCCCACGGGTAGTGGGGAAACTAATGAAAAACTGTTTTTT.